A selection of T cell receptor beta chains follows, all from one sample in a study of molecular identifiers for immune sequencing clone quantification. TCRdb recomputed calls from the PCR reads with MiXCR, one row per CDR3 protein. The repertoire consists of around 70,000 distinct CDR3 sequences, with roughly 20% occurring once and the leading ten covering less than 2%. The sample consisted of naive CD8+ T cells from blood, with Jurkat cell RNA spiked in. The origin of the receptors is a human donor in good health. Some libraries in this study had Jurkat cell RNA spiked in. CDR3s include the opening cysteine and the closing phenylalanine or tryptophan. The order of the fields is D gene, clone size, V gene, J gene, CDR3 DNA, CDR3 protein. The D gene is left open where the match is weak. Clone size is not always given. Where it is, it says once, few, many or a class for expanded clones.

>-|many|TRBV4-2|TRBJ2-3
TGTGCCAGCAGCCAAGTCTTAACAGATACGCAGTATTTT
CASSQVLTDTQYF
>TRBD2|few|TRBV30|TRBJ2-7
TGTGCCTGGAGTGGCCTTACTCGGGAGGTCTACGAGCGGTACTTC
CAWSGLTREVYERYF
>TRBD2|-|TRBV20-1|TRBJ2-1
TGCAGTGCTCAACTAGCGAGATATCTTAACAATGAGCAGTTCTTC
CSAQLARYLNNEQFF
>-|many|TRBV6-5|TRBJ1-4
TGTGCCAGCAGTTACTTTTCGGGGGAAAAACTGTTTTTT
CASSYFSGEKLFF
>-|once|TRBV12-3/TRBV12-4|TRBJ1-5
TGTGCCAGCAGTTTAACCAGGACTCTCCATCAGCCCCAGCATTTT
CASSLTRTLHQPQHF
>-|-|TRBV18|TRBJ2-6
TGTGCCAGCTCACCAACTACGCCGGGACAAATGTTCTCTGGGGCCAACGTCCTGACTTTC
CASSPTTPGQMFSGANVLTF
>TRBD2|many|TRBV20-1|TRBJ2-7
TGCAGTGCTAGAGTGATAGCGGGGTCCTACGAGCAGTACTTC
CSARVIAGSYEQYF
>-|many|TRBV6-1|TRBJ1-5
TGTGCCAGCTTCTTTTCAGGACTTAATCAGCCCCAGCATTTT
CASFFSGLNQPQHF
>TRBD1|many|TRBV27|TRBJ1-1
TGTGCCAGCAGTTTGACAGGGGGCGTTAGCACTGAAGCTTTCTTT
CASSLTGGVSTEAFF
>-|many|TRBV2|TRBJ2-1
TGTGCCAGCAGTGGGGCCCCTGAGCAGTTCTTC
CASSGAPEQFF
>-|few|TRBV5-5|TRBJ2-2
TGTGCCAGCAGCTTGGCGTATTATAGCGGGGAGCTGTTTTTT
CASSLAYYSGELFF
>-|many|TRBV12-3/TRBV12-4|TRBJ1-1
TGTGCCACCACCACCGGCGCCGGGAACACTGAAGCTTTCTTT
CATTTGAGNTEAFF
>TRBD2|many|TRBV2|TRBJ2-3
TGTGCCAGCAGGAAGACTAGCGGGAGCACAGATACGCAGTATTTT
CASRKTSGSTDTQYF
>-|-|TRBV10-2|TRBJ2-1
TGCGCCAGCAACCTGGACCGTTACAATGAGCAGTTCTTC
CASNLDRYNEQFF
>TRBD1|many|TRBV28|TRBJ1-5
TGTGCCAGCAGTATCGGGACAGATAGCAATCAGCCCCAGCATTTT
CASSIGTDSNQPQHF
>TRBD1|-|TRBV6-2/TRBV6-3|TRBJ1-6
TGTGCCAGCGAGACCTGGGACAGGGGGAATTTATCCCTCCGCTTT
CASETWDRGNLSLRF
>-|many|TRBV6-1|TRBJ2-7
TGTGCCAGCAGTGAATCCGGGGCTTACGAGCAGTACTTC
CASSESGAYEQYF
>-|few|TRBV19|TRBJ2-7
TGTGCCAGTAGTATAGGCAGAGCCTACGAGCAGTACTTC
CASSIGRAYEQYF
>-|many|TRBV5-1|TRBJ1-1
TGCGCCAGCAGCTTGTTCCCCGCCCAGTCGAACACTGAAGCTTTCTTT
CASSLFPAQSNTEAFF
>-|-|TRBV12-3/TRBV12-4|TRBJ2-7
TGTGCCAGCAGTCCCCAGATTTACCCCAGCTCCTACGAGCAGTACTTC
CASSPQIYPSSYEQYF
>TRBD2|many|TRBV11-2|TRBJ2-7
TGTGCCAGCAGCTTAGCGTCTAGCGGACCCTACGAGCAGTACTTC
CASSLASSGPYEQYF
>-|many|TRBV20-1|TRBJ2-3
TGCAGTGCTAGACCTCCTGACAGCCAACAAGTTCTGTATTTT
CSARPPDSQQVLYF
>TRBD2|many|TRBV3-1|TRBJ2-5
TGTGCCAGCAGCCACCCAACTAGCGGCCAAGAGACCCAGTACTTC
CASSHPTSGQETQYF
>-|-|TRBV9|TRBJ2-2
TGTGCCAGCGGCCCCCGGGACTCCGGGGAGCTGTTTTTT
CASGPRDSGELFF
>TRBD1|-|TRBV27|TRBJ2-7
TGTGCCAGCAGTTCCCGGGGACAGCCCTACGAGCAGTACTTC
CASSSRGQPYEQYF
>-|many|TRBV4-1|TRBJ2-6
TGCGCCAGCAGCCCTTGGTGGTCTGGGGCCAACGTCCTGACTTTC
CASSPWWSGANVLTF
>TRBD2|-|TRBV5-3|TRBJ2-1
TGTGCCAGCAGCTTCAAACGGACTAGCGGTAATGAGCAGTTCTTC
CASSFKRTSGNEQFF
>-|many|TRBV5-1|TRBJ2-7
TGCGCCAGCAGCCCCTACCCTTCGGGGCGGGGCTCCTACGAGCAGTACTTC
CASSPYPSGRGSYEQYF
>-|many|TRBV9|TRBJ1-6
TGTGCCAGCAGCCCGGGGCATTTCGACTATAATTCACCCCTCCACTTT
CASSPGHFDYNSPLHF
>-|many|TRBV29-1|TRBJ2-3
TGCAGCGTTGAAGTCTCGGGAGTAGAGGATACGCAGTATTTT
CSVEVSGVEDTQYF
>-|many|TRBV5-1|TRBJ2-7
TGCGCCAGCAGCTACACACCATTCGCGAGCGCAGGGTCTCAGCACGAGCAGTACTTC
CASSYTPFASAGSQHEQYF
>TRBD1|many|TRBV30|TRBJ2-7
TGTGCCTGGAGCGGACAGGGCTACGAGCAGTACTTC
CAWSGQGYEQYF
>-|many|TRBV4-1|TRBJ2-7
TGCGCCAGCAGCCAAGAGGCAGGGCGATACGAGCAGTACTTC
CASSQEAGRYEQYF
>-|many|TRBV19|TRBJ2-7
TGTGCCAGTAGTCCGGCGGGACTCAGCTACGAGCAGTACTTC
CASSPAGLSYEQYF
>-|-|TRBV7-3|TRBJ1-2
TGTGCCAGCAGCCTCAAAGAGACAGAAGATTTTGGCTACACCTTC
CASSLKETEDFGYTF
>-|-|TRBV15|TRBJ2-5
TGTGCCACCAGCAGAGTCCGGGGCCAAGAGACCCAGTACTTC
CATSRVRGQETQYF
>TRBD1|many|TRBV5-6|TRBJ1-1
TGTGCCAGCGGACAGGGCGGGACTGAAGCTTTCTTT
CASGQGGTEAFF
>TRBD1|many|TRBV7-8|TRBJ2-7
TGTGCCAGCAGCCCCGGGACAGGGGGTGGATACGAGCAGTACTTC
CASSPGTGGGYEQYF
>-|many|TRBV27|TRBJ2-2
TGTGCCAGCAGTTTATCGCCGCGGTTGAACACCGGGGAGCTGTTTTTT
CASSLSPRLNTGELFF
>TRBD1|many|TRBV2|TRBJ2-3
TGTGCCGGCAACTGGGACAGGGCTACAGATACGCAGTATTTT
CAGNWDRATDTQYF
>TRBD2|many|TRBV7-2|TRBJ2-1
TGTGCCAGCAGCGAGCTAGCGGGAGTTATAAATGAGCAGTTCTTC
CASSELAGVINEQFF
>TRBD2|many|TRBV7-2|TRBJ2-1
TGTGCCAGCAGCTTGCTGACTAGCGGAGACAATGAGCAGTTCTTC
CASSLLTSGDNEQFF
>-|many|TRBV15|TRBJ2-3
TGTGCCACCAGCAGGGACTTCACAGATACGCAGTATTTT
CATSRDFTDTQYF
>-|-|TRBV12-3/TRBV12-4|TRBJ1-2
TGTGCCTCTCCCGGGGCGGGGCCGCGCCGGGGCTACACCTTC
CASPGAGPRRGYTF
>-|many|TRBV7-8|TRBJ2-1
TGTGCCAGCAGCTTAGCACGGCAGGGGCGAGGGGTCGGGTACAATGAGCAGTTCTTC
CASSLARQGRGVGYNEQFF
>TRBD1|many|TRBV5-4|TRBJ1-2
TGTGCCAGCAGCTACTGGACAGGGAACTATGGCTACACCTTC
CASSYWTGNYGYTF
>-|many|TRBV27|TRBJ2-1
TGTGCCAGCAGTCCCCGACTAGTAGGCTCGTACAATGAGCAGTTCTTC
CASSPRLVGSYNEQFF
>-|-|TRBV11-3|TRBJ2-7
TGTGCCAGCACCCCGGCCGCTTCCGACGAGCAGGACTTC
CASTPAASDEQDF
>-|many|TRBV6-6|TRBJ2-2
TGTGCCAGCAGTTACTCGTGGGGTAACTTGAACACCGGGGAGCTGTTTTTT
CASSYSWGNLNTGELFF
>-|many|TRBV7-9|TRBJ2-2
TGTGCCAGCAGGGATATCACCGGGGAGCTGTTTTTT
CASRDITGELFF
>-|many|TRBV27|TRBJ2-7
TGTGCCAGCAGTTTGTCCGGGAACTACGAGCAGTACTTC
CASSLSGNYEQYF
>-|many|TRBV14|TRBJ2-7
TGTGCCAGCAGGCTAACGGGTAACTACGAGCAGTACTTC
CASRLTGNYEQYF
>-|many|TRBV12-3/TRBV12-4|TRBJ2-6
TGTGCCAGCAGTTATCCGGCCCCGAGGGGGGGGGCCAACGTCCTGACTTTC
CASSYPAPRGGANVLTF
>-|-|TRBV5-1|TRBJ2-5
TGCGCCAGCAGCCTCCGGGTCCTGGCGGAGGTGAAGACCCAGTACTTC
CASSLRVLAEVKTQYF
>TRBD1|few|TRBV25-1|TRBJ1-2
TGTGCCAGCAGCCAGGGGGTTGGCTATGGCTACACCTTC
CASSQGVGYGYTF
>-|many|TRBV24-1|TRBJ2-1
TGTGCCACCAGTGATGCACCGGGTCTCAGTGGGCAGTTCTTC
CATSDAPGLSGQFF
>-|many|TRBV10-1|TRBJ2-7
TGCGCCAGCAGTGCGGCAGATGGTTACGAGCAGTACTTC
CASSAADGYEQYF
>-|many|TRBV27|TRBJ1-1
TGTGCCAGCAGTTTGGTTGTGAACACTGAAGCTTTCTTT
CASSLVVNTEAFF